The rows below give T cell receptor beta chains drawn from one sample of a study of shared clonotypes between healthy human individuals. The table came from immunoSEQ multiplex PCR; TCRdb's copy has only in-frame clones and leaves some out. This sample has under 1,100,000 clones; approximately 76% occur once, and the top ten carry approximately 1.3%. Sequenced input: memory CD4+ T cells sorted from blood. The origin of the receptors is a man aged 18-30 years in good health. The conserved cysteine and the conserved F or W are not part of the CDR3 here. Fields, in order: V gene, J gene, CDR3 protein.

TRBV4-3	TRBJ2-7	ASSQLAGAVEQY
TRBV18	TRBJ1-5	ASSPEGNQPQH
TRBV5-4	TRBJ2-3	ASSSKGFRDTQY
TRBV10-1	TRBJ2-7	ASSPTIAGGPDEQY
TRBV7-2	TRBJ2-7	ASSPRVREGEQY
TRBV27	TRBJ2-3	ASSLRVDNTDTQY
TRBV6-6	TRBJ2-5	ASSYSGGAETQY
TRBV5-4	TRBJ1-2	ASSLQELYGYT
TRBV2	TRBJ1-2	ANGQEIYGYT
TRBV5-1	TRBJ1-3	ASSYQDSGNTIY
TRBV2	TRBJ2-1	ASKLDGPEQF
TRBV5-1	TRBJ1-4	ASSSQFLANEKLF
TRBV2	TRBJ2-7	ASSVSLAGGTYEQY